One and the same sample provided the 15 T cell receptor beta chains below, sequenced in a study of blood T cells in healthy people across ages. Sample-barcoded 5' priming and a J-beta primer mix drove a second PCR of about 6 to 12 cycles. TCRdb itself ran the 5' RACE reads through MiXCR, one entry per CDR3 protein. The table shows approximately 1,100,000 distinct CDR3 sequences, with 45% occurring only once. Specimen: blood. Receptors originate from a woman in her fifties or sixties in good health.

V usage is TRBV15 and J usage is TRBJ2-5; D not certain. The CDR3 totals 13 residues. Deletions cut 2 bases from V and 2 bases from J, with 6 bases between. CDR1 is LNHNV, CDR2 YYDKDF, per germline (reference sequence). DNA of the CDR3: TGTGCCACCAGCAGAACTCAACAAGAGACCCAGTACTTC. This sequence encodes CATSRTQQETQYF.

J is TRBJ1-2 and V is TRBV29-1; possible D gene TRBD1, 5 bases. The CDR3 extends over 13 amino acids. The germline CDR1 and CDR2 sequences are SQVTM and ANQGSEA. V was shortened by 6 bases and J by 4 bases, with 15 bases between the two germline ends. The CDR3 loop reads CSVSRRQPYGYTF. The CDR3 bases are TGCAGCGTGTCACGGAGACAGCCCTATGGCTACACCTTC.

The chain combines TRBV7-9 with TRBJ2-3; D may be TRBD1 or TRBD2 (7 bases each). V shed 5 bases and J shed 6 bases, with 27 bases lying between them. The CDR3 spans 18 residues. Germline loops: CDR1 SEHNR, CDR2 FQNEAQ (reference sequence). CDR3: CASSPHLASGGGRDTQYF. Here the CDR3 DNA reads TGTGCCAGCAGCCCGCATCTGGCTAGCGGAGGGGGCCGGGATACGCAGTATTTT.

The chain carries TRBV7-9 and TRBJ2-3; D may be TRBD2 (6 bases). This CDR3 is built from 15 residues. Germline lookup yields CDR1 SEHNR and CDR2 FQNEAQ (reference sequence). Trimming stripped 8 bases from V and 6 bases from J, with 21 bases between. The CDR3 coding sequence is TGTGCCAGCGCACACGGACGCGGGGACCAGGATACGCAGTATTTT. As protein: CASAHGRGDQDTQYF.

The rearrangement links TRBV6-6 to TRBJ1-1; D uncertain. Trimming removed 0 bases from V and 9 bases from J, with 17 bases in between. The CDR3 sequence is 15 residues long. Germline V gives CDR1 MNHNY, CDR2 SVGAGI (reference sequence). Here the CDR3 reads CASSYSRFRGAQAFF. CDR3 in DNA: TGTGCCAGCAGTTACTCAAGATTTCGTGGAGCGCAAGCTTTCTTT.

The rearrangement uses TRBV4-2 and TRBJ2-7; TRBD2 matches 9 bases. Germline-derived CDR1 and CDR2 are LGHNA and YNFKEQ. V lost 1 base, J lost 7 bases, and 14 bases stayed unmatched. The CDR3 covers 17 residues. The CDR3 protein is CASSQGAAGGPGNEQYF. The CDR3 region has the DNA TGTGCCAGCAGCCAAGGCGCTGCGGGAGGGCCGGGTAATGAGCAGTACTTC.

As regards this clonotype: An end of the junction does not agree with germline; a read error may underlie this. The chain uses TRBV12-3 or TRBV12-4 and TRBJ2-4; 7 bases are shared with TRBD1. This CDR3 comprises 14 residues. This CDR3 reads CASGLDRHQNIQYF. CDR3 bases: TGTGCCAGCGGTTTGGACAGGCATCAAAACATTCAGTACTTC.

V is TRBV2 and J is TRBJ2-2; 9 bases match TRBD1. Germline CDR1 reads SNHLY; CDR2 reads FYNNEI. This CDR3 contains 16 residues. The V gene end was trimmed by 6 bases and the J gene end by 7 bases; junction bases not matched to a gene: 12. The CDR3 DNA reads TGTGCCAGCAGAGATAACAGGGGGCGTTTAGGCGGGGAGCTGTTTTTT. Its translation: CASRDNRGRLGGELFF.

The chain carries TRBV9 and TRBJ1-2; D is ambiguous. Germline assignment: CDR1 SGDLS and CDR2 YYNGEE. There are 17 residues in the CDR3. V was pared by 0 bases and J by 0 bases, with 15 bases between. The CDR3 protein is CASSVEPVEVPNYGYTF. The CDR3 coding sequence is TGTGCCAGCAGCGTAGAGCCCGTAGAGGTACCTAACTATGGCTACACCTTC.

This clonotype has ten or more counts. The chain links TRBV4-1 to TRBJ1-1; D unresolved. Germline values: CDR1 MGHRA, CDR2 YSYEKL. V shed 0 bases and J shed 1 base, with 3 bases lying between them. CDR3 length: 13 residues. The CDR3 nucleotides are TGCGCCAGCAGCCAAGAGGAGAACACTGAAGCTTTCTTT. Translated: CASSQEENTEAFF.

This clonotype turned up a few times. The chain joins TRBV4-1 to TRBJ2-5; D call uncertain. This CDR3 spans 12 amino acids. CDR1 MGHRA and CDR2 YSYEKL come from the germline V gene. V shed 1 base and J shed 11 bases, with 11 bases lying between them. In DNA form, the CDR3 reads TGCGCCAGCAGCCAAGGTGGTGGGAAGCAGTACTTC. The encoded protein is CASSQGGGKQYF.

The chain combines TRBV7-6 with TRBJ1-2; 7 nucleotides align to TRBD1. V dropped 0 bases and J dropped 5; count of bases not matched to a gene: 9. The CDR3 loop spans 16 amino acids. CDR1 and CDR2 from the germline V gene are SGHVS and FNYEAQ. Here the CDR3 DNA reads TGTGCCAGCAGCTTAGCACAGGGGAAACGGGTTTATGGCTACACCTTC. This translates into CASSLAQGKRVYGYTF.

This clonotype turned up a few times. The rearrangement uses TRBV29-1 and TRBJ2-7; no firm D call. Trimming stripped 4 bases from V and 10 bases from J, with 17 bases between. The CDR3 is made up of 12 amino acids. Looked up from germline, CDR1 is SQVTM and CDR2 is ANQGSEA. The CDR3 bases are TGCAGCGTTGTAGTTCTCGGATTTATTCAGTACTTC. Its translation: CSVVVLGFIQYF.

The rearrangement links TRBV12-3 or TRBV12-4 to TRBJ2-7; D uncertain. The DNA end is more similar to TRBJ2-5, so the J call may be wrong. The CDR3 is 14 amino acids. The CDR3 nucleotides read TGTGCCAGCAGTCCCTCGGACCCAGAGGAGACCCAGTACTTC. It encodes CASSPSDPEETQYF.

This clonotype has just a few counts. The rearrangement joins TRBV7-2 to TRBJ1-1; D not resolved. There are 14 residues in the CDR3. Per germline, CDR1 SGHTA and CDR2 FQGNSA. Trimming took off 1 base at V and 8 bases at J, with 14 bases between the two ends. CDR3 in amino acids: CASSLGSGVREAFF. Written as DNA, the CDR3 is TGTGCCAGCAGCTTAGGGTCTGGGGTGAGAGAAGCTTTCTTT.